This TCR beta chain is drawn from a study of identifying expanded T cells in peripheral blood. Whole-study results and caveats: Variance in clone template counts between roughly 2-week samples significantly increased with total template count across all healthy donors. Roughly 1.2 clones differed between technical replicates, versus approximately 17 and 20 over time.

Regarding this clone: Its antigen remains unidentified.

Healthy donors had no documented immune events, such as infections, while sampled. Measured with immunoSEQ multiplex PCR; TCRdb has only the in-frame clones, and not every one. This sample carries approximately 130,000 clones, about 80% of them seen once, and the ten largest clones take 2.5% to 4%. V shed 5 bases and J shed 8 bases, with 18 bases lying between them. The V gene's germline CDR1 is MGHRA and CDR2 YSYEKL. This CDR3 is 14 amino acids long. The sample was blood. The chain is built from TRBV4-1 and TRBJ1-1; D may be TRBD1 (5 bases). This clonotype originated in a person aged 18 to 75 in good health. The chain's CDR3 is CASSSGTGNKEAFF. The CDR3 DNA sequence: TGCGCCAGCAGCTCCGGGACGGGGAACAAAGAAGCTTTCTTT.